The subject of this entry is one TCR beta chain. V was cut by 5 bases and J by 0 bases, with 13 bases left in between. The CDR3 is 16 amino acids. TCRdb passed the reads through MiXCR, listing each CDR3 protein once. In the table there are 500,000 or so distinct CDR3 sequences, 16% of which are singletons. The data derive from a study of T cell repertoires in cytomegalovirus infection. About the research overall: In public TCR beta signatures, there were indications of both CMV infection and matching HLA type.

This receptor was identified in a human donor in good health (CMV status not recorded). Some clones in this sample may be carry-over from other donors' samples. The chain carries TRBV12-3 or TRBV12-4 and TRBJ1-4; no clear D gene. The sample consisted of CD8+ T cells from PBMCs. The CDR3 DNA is TGTGCCAGCAGTCCAGCCGACCCAACAACTAATGAAAAACTGTTTTTT. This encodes CASSPADPTTNEKLFF.